What follows describes a single T cell receptor (beta chain). Its target is unknown. This CDR3 contains 14 residues. Looked up from germline, CDR1 is SQVTM and CDR2 is ANQGSEA. The sample belongs to a study of CXCR3-negative and CXCR3-positive naive CD8 T cells. Study-wide results and limits: Memory cells showed distinct TRBV-TRBJ patterns, while the two naive subsets matched. CXCR3-positive naive cells carried more hydrophobic TRB CDR3s than CXCR3-negative naive cells did.

The libraries of TRB cDNA were prepared using 5' RACE with UMI labels. TCRdb re-called the 5' RACE reads and gives one entry per CDR3 protein, without DNA. The sample data list under 150,000 distinct CDR3 sequences. The chain uses TRBV29-1 and TRBJ2-2. This sequence was found in a human donor in good health. Some clones in this sample may be carry-over from other donors' samples. The source material was naive CXCR3+ CD8+ T cells from blood. Subset here: CD45RO-CCR7+CD27+CD95- naive CD8+ T cells expressing CXCR3 (TNR3+). The CDR3 is CSVSRYSESGELFF.